The 15 T cell receptor beta chains below come from one sample, sequenced in a study of yellow fever vaccine responses in identical twins. Via MiXCR, TCRdb re-called the RT-PCR reads, giving one row per CDR3 protein. The sample carries a few hundred distinct CDR3 sequences, over 70% recorded once. Sequenced here: T cells from blood (PBMCs), unsorted or a sorted subset (not recorded which), sampled before or after yellow fever vaccination (not recorded which). These receptors all stem from a female donor who received the yellow fever vaccine.

This clonotype was picked up a small number of times. The gene calls are TRBV6-5 and TRBJ1-1, with a tentative D call TRBD1 (6 bases). V dropped 2 bases and J dropped 0 bases, with 10 bases sitting between them. Germline V gene sequence: CDR1 MNHEY, CDR2 SVGAGI. CDR3 size: 15 residues. Written as DNA, the CDR3 is TGTGCCAGCAGTTACGGGCCAGGGGTGAACACTGAAGCTTTCTTT. This sequence encodes CASSYGPGVNTEAFF.

The V gene is TRBV7-9, the J gene TRBJ2-1, with TRBD2 matching 8 bases. With 6 bases clipped from V and 6 bases from J, the junction kept 7 bases outside the gene matches. CDR3 length equals 14 residues. Germline values: CDR1 SEHNR, CDR2 FQNEAQ (reference sequence). This CDR3 is CASRPPGGVNEQFF. The CDR3 DNA reads TGTGCCAGCAGACCCCCGGGAGGGGTCAATGAGCAGTTCTTC.

The chain links TRBV6-1 to TRBJ2-2, with D unresolved. This CDR3 is 13 amino acids long. In germline, CDR1 is MNHNS, CDR2 SASEGT. The ends were cut back, 6 bases at V and 1 base at J, with 6 bases in the middle. The CDR3 loop reads CASSPGNTGELFF. CDR3 DNA sequence: TGTGCCAGCAGCCCGGGGAACACCGGGGAGCTGTTTTTT.

This sequence joins TRBV6-4 and TRBJ1-1; D uncertain. Trimming shortened V by 8 bases and J by 0 bases, and 13 bases separated the two germline ends. From germline, CDR1 is MRHNA and CDR2 SNTAGT. The CDR3 has 14 amino acids. The CDR3 DNA reads as TGTGCCAGCGGTTGGGAATTCATGAACACTGAAGCTTTCTTT. It codes for CASGWEFMNTEAFF.

The chain joins TRBV15 to TRBJ1-2; tentative D call: TRBD1 (5 bases). The CDR3 spans 13 residues. V was shortened by 4 bases and J by 7 bases, with 13 bases between the two germline ends. Germline CDR1 is LNHNV and CDR2 is YYDKDF (reference sequence). CDR3 protein: CATSTPGGGGYTF. In nucleotides, the CDR3 is TGTGCCACCAGCACCCCCGGGGGAGGTGGCTACACCTTC.

The genes are TRBV6-2 or TRBV6-3 and TRBJ2-3, with 10 bases matching TRBD2. The CDR3 has 18 amino acids. V was pared by 2 bases and J by 7 bases, with 15 bases of the junction left unmatched. Germline V gives CDR1 MNHEY, CDR2 SVGEGT. The CDR3 region has the DNA TGTGCCAGCAGTTACGCGGGCCTAGCGGGAGTTCAGGAATATACGCAGTATTTT. Its protein product is CASSYAGLAGVQEYTQYF.

This clonotype has only a few counts. The chain joins TRBV10-1 to TRBJ2-3; 13 bases align to TRBD2. Per the germline V gene, CDR1 is WNHNN and CDR2 is SYGVQD (reference sequence). The trim removed 5 bases at V and 4 bases at J, leaving 6 bases unmatched. The CDR3 totals 16 residues. CDR3 sequence (DNA): TGCGCCAGCAGTACCGGGACTAGCGGGGACCCAGATACGCAGTATTTT. Amino acid sequence: CASSTGTSGDPDTQYF.

Comment on this clonotype: A junction boundary mismatches the germline segment, possibly from a read error. The V call is TRBV7-7, the J call TRBJ2-7, with D tentatively TRBD1 (6 bases). The CDR3 has 14 residues. CDR1 is SSHAT, CDR2 FNYEAQ, per germline (reference sequence). The CDR3 coding sequence is TGTGCTAGCAGCCCAATACAGGGTCCCGACGAGCAGTACTTC. Encoded protein: CASSPIQGPDEQYF.

This chain links TRBV10-1 with TRBJ2-1, with 8 bases fitting TRBD2. The CDR3 runs to 15 residues. J gave up 8 bases and V 3 bases, and 9 bases lay outside the gene matches. Germline CDR1 and CDR2: WNHNN and SYGVQD (reference sequence). The CDR3 is CASSDRRGGLDEQFF. The CDR3 bases are TGCGCCAGCAGTGATCGACGGGGGGGCCTCGATGAGCAGTTCTTC.

The chain combines TRBV4-2 with TRBJ2-7; possibly TRBD1 for D (6 bases). The V end lost 8 bases, the J end lost 2 bases, and 13 bases lay between the germline ends. The V gene's germline CDR1 is LGHNA and CDR2 YNFKEQ. The CDR3 has 13 residues. CDR3 loop: CASSGASTYEQYF. CDR3 DNA: TGTGCCAGCTCAGGGGCTAGCACCTACGAGCAGTACTTC.

The chain couples TRBV25-1 to TRBJ2-2, with a possible D match to TRBD1 (6 bases). V lost 3 bases and J 3 bases, leaving 11 bases between the germline ends. This CDR3 is 15 amino acids long. The germline gives CDR1 MGHDK, CDR2 SYGVNS. The CDR3 DNA is TGTGCCAGCAGTGAGGGGGCCTGGGACACCGGGGAGCTGTTTTTT. It translates to CASSEGAWDTGELFF.

V and J are TRBV30 and TRBJ1-2; unclear D gene. Germline values: CDR1 GTSNPN, CDR2 SVGIG (reference sequence). The CDR3 loop spans 16 amino acids. The ends were cut back, 0 bases at V and 0 bases at J, with 14 bases in the middle. The CDR3 loop reads CAWSVTAPLANYGYTF. As DNA, the CDR3 is TGTGCCTGGAGTGTAACGGCCCCCCTAGCTAACTATGGCTACACCTTC.

The V gene is TRBV6-5, the J gene TRBJ2-1; D gene ambiguous. Trimming pared 0 bases from V and 6 bases from J, leaving 9 bases between. The germline V gene has CDR1 MNHEY and CDR2 SVGAGI. CDR3 length: 14 amino acids. Here the CDR3 DNA reads TGTGCCAGCAGTTACTCGAACAGTCCCAATGAGCAGTTCTTC. This translates into CASSYSNSPNEQFF.

V and J are TRBV4-3 and TRBJ2-1, with 7 nucleotides matching TRBD1. CDR1 and CDR2 from the germline V gene are LGHNA and YSLEER. The V segment lost 4 bases and the J segment 4 bases; nucleotides outside the gene matches: 4. The CDR3 has 14 residues. The CDR3 spells CASSRSTGYNEQFF. CDR3 DNA: TGCGCCAGCAGCCGTTCGACAGGGTACAATGAGCAGTTCTTC.

This clonotype was counted only a few times. This chain connects TRBV12-3 or TRBV12-4 to TRBJ2-5, with 11 bases that match TRBD1. The CDR3 is made up of 21 amino acids. Unmatched junction bases numbered 20, after V lost 3 bases and J lost 2 bases. The CDR3 DNA reads as TGTGCCAGCAGTTTCCATCCCTCTTCCGGGACAGGGGGGCACCTACAAGAGACCCAGTACTTC. It specifies CASSFHPSSGTGGHLQETQYF.